The clone carrying this T cell receptor beta chain has just a few counts. The PCR was carried out with 60 Vbeta primers and 13 Jbeta primers. Some clones are missing from TCRdb's copy, which holds only in-frame ones; the method was immunoSEQ multiplex PCR. The sample shows approximately 190,000 clones, about 85% of them seen only once. The CDR3 is 13 residues long. In germline, CDR1 is MNHEY, CDR2 SMNVEV (reference sequence). V gave up 6 bases and J gave up 6 bases, with 12 bases separating them. The data derive from a study of cytomegalovirus exposure and HLA in healthy donors. The sequence was obtained from a boy aged 2-9 years in good health and CMV-seronegative. The chain uses TRBV27 and TRBJ2-4; D perhaps matches TRBD2 (7 bases). The sequencing input was PBMCs. CDR3 region: CASRRGGSNIQYF. The CDR3 nucleotides are TGTGCCAGCAGAAGGGGGGGCTCAAACATTCAGTACTTC.